A single sample gave rise to the 4 T cell receptor beta chains below, sequenced in a study of long-term antiretroviral therapy in people with HIV. Survey-level immunoSEQ v3.0 assays were run. TCRdb keeps only in-frame clones here, not all; method: immunoSEQ multiplex PCR. The data contain over 25,000 clones, approximately 81% of them singletons. Sequenced material: unsorted PBMCs, taken 3 years after starting antiretroviral therapy. These receptors were collected from a man aged 40-55 years with HIV.

The genes are TRBV5-1 and TRBJ1-1, with D possibly matching TRBD1 (5 bases). The CDR3 totals 14 residues. Deletions cut 4 bases from V and 6 bases from J, with 16 bases between. Germline lookup yields CDR1 SGHRS and CDR2 YFSETQ. As DNA, the CDR3 is TGCGCCAGCAGCAGCGGGGCAGAGGTTGCTGAAGCTTTCTTT. It is translated as CASSSGAEVAEAFF.

The V call is TRBV11-2, the J call TRBJ1-3, with D uncertain. The CDR3 is made up of 15 amino acids. Per germline, CDR1 SGHAT and CDR2 FQNNGV. V was pared by 3 bases and J by 0 bases, with 9 bases between. The CDR3 nucleotides are TGTGCCAGCAGCTTGTCCCAATTCTCTGGAAACACCATATATTTT. It translates to CASSLSQFSGNTIYF.

This chain uses TRBV6-6 with TRBJ2-3; 10 bases are a match to TRBD2. Germline V gene sequence: CDR1 MNHNY, CDR2 SVGAGI (reference sequence). The CDR3 runs 15 residues. V shed 7 bases, J shed 7 bases, and the junction held 11 bases outside the gene matches. The DNA of the CDR3 is TGTGCCAGCAATCACCTAGCGGGAGTGAGGAATACGCAGTATTTT. Amino acid sequence: CASNHLAGVRNTQYF.

This chain links TRBV5-4 with TRBJ2-5, with 10 bases that match TRBD2. The CDR3 is made up of 16 amino acids. Germline V gene data show CDR1 as SGHNT and CDR2 as YYREEE (reference sequence). Trimming at V came to 9 bases and at J to 5 bases, leaving 16 bases not matched to a gene. The CDR3 spells CATYEPSGGGSETQYF. CDR3 in DNA: TGTGCCACCTACGAGCCTAGCGGGGGAGGGTCGGAGACCCAGTACTTC.